Below, 17 T cell receptor beta chains from the same sample are listed, as sequenced in a study of early T cells in non-severe SARS-CoV-2 infection. MiXCR, applied by TCRdb to the 5' RACE reads, yields one record per CDR3 protein. The sample records tens of thousands of distinct CDR3 sequences, 6.5% to 8.5% being singletons. Sequencing used whole blood. The receptors here all came from an adult who was a healthcare worker with PCR-confirmed SARS-CoV-2 infection or an uninfected control (not recorded which).

This clonotype is termed large. This chain connects TRBV7-9 to TRBJ2-1; D gene uncertain. CDR1 and CDR2 from the germline V gene are SEHNR and FQNEAQ (reference sequence). Trimming took off 5 bases at V and 10 bases at J, with 15 bases between the two ends. The CDR3 sequence is 13 residues long. CDR3 in DNA: TGTGCCAGCAGCCTAGAGCATCTCCGGGAGCAGTTCTTC. Translation gives CASSLEHLREQFF.

This clonotype was observed a handful of times. The chain has TRBV15 and TRBJ2-1; D possibly corresponds to TRBD1 (5 bases). The CDR3 is made up of 15 amino acids. CDR1 LNHNV and CDR2 YYDKDF come from the germline V gene (reference sequence). Trimming removed 3 bases from V and 1 base from J, with 10 bases in between. CDR3 sequence (DNA): TGTGCCACCAGCAGTTCACAGGATTCCTACAATGAGCAGTTCTTC. It yields the protein CATSSSQDSYNEQFF.

This clonotype has more than one count but fewer than ten. The V gene is TRBV6-1, the J gene TRBJ2-3; D is unresolved. Trimming took off 9 bases at V and 3 bases at J, with 13 bases between the two ends. In germline, CDR1 is MNHNS, CDR2 SASEGT. The CDR3 loop spans 13 amino acids. The CDR3 region has the DNA TGTGCCAGTCAAGCAGACCGAACAGATACGCAGTATTTT. Translated: CASQADRTDTQYF.

The gene calls are TRBV28 and TRBJ2-3, with D maybe TRBD2 (6 bases). Germline CDR1 is MDHEN and CDR2 is SYDVKM. With 7 bases removed from V and 1 base from J, the gap between germline ends came to 15 bases. The CDR3 is 15 amino acids. CDR3 nucleotide sequence: TGTGCCAGCACCGCGGCGGGGACGGGCACAGATACGCAGTATTTT. It specifies CASTAAGTGTDTQYF.

This clonotype came up many times. The rearrangement uses TRBV28 and TRBJ1-5; 8 bases match TRBD1. CDR3 length equals 15 residues. CDR1 and CDR2 from the germline V gene are MDHEN and SYDVKM. The junction had 9 bases not matched to a gene; V was cut back by 5 bases and J by 6 bases. The DNA for the CDR3 is TGTGCCAGCAGTCCCCGGACAGGGCCGGGTCAGCCCCAGCATTTT. The encoded protein is CASSPRTGPGQPQHF.

This clonotype has a handful of counts. The chain links TRBV11-2 to TRBJ2-7, with a possible D match to TRBD2 (5 bases). The germline CDR1 and CDR2 sequences are SGHAT and FQNNGV. The length of the CDR3 is 16 residues. Trimming cost V 5 bases and J 1 base, with 18 bases left between them. CDR3 nucleotides: TGTGCCAGCAGCCTTTCCGCGGGCCCAATTTCCTACGAGCAGTACTTC. Protein product: CASSLSAGPISYEQYF.

This clonotype came up a few times. In nucleotides, the CDR3 is TGTGCCAGCAGCCAAGTATTAGTGGACGGGGAGCTGTTTTTT. Protein sequence: CASSQVLVDGELFF. V usage is TRBV3-1 and J usage is TRBJ2-2; D uncertain. Per germline, CDR1 LGHDT and CDR2 YNNKEL (reference sequence). The CDR3 sequence is 14 residues long. V gave up 1 base and J gave up 7 bases, with 10 bases separating them.

This clonotype was seen a handful of times. The gene calls are TRBV7-9 and TRBJ1-5, with TRBD1 matching over 8 bases. J gave up 0 bases and V 4 bases, and 11 bases lay outside the gene matches. CDR1 is SEHNR and CDR2 is FQNEAQ in the germline V gene (reference sequence). The CDR3 covers 18 residues. The CDR3 DNA follows: TGTGCCAGCAGCTCACCTCGAACAGGGGGATATAGCAATCAGCCCCAGCATTTT. This gives the protein CASSSPRTGGYSNQPQHF. Combining the CDR3 with reference TRBV7-9 and TRBJ1-5 gives the whole variable domain DTGVSQNPRHKITKRGQNVTFRCDPISEHNRLYWYRQTLGQGPEFLTYFQNEAQLEKSRLLSDRFSAERPKGSFSTLEIQRTEQGDSAMYLCASSSPRTGGYSNQPQHFGDGTRLSIL.

This clonotype was found a few times. The chain recombines TRBV18 with TRBJ1-1, with D perhaps TRBD1 (5 bases). CDR3 size: 14 residues. Germline-derived CDR1 and CDR2 are KGHSH and LQKENI. Trimming stripped 3 bases from V and 4 bases from J, with 12 bases between. The CDR3 loop is CASSPQWGGTEAFF. The DNA for the CDR3 is TGTGCCAGCTCACCCCAGTGGGGCGGCACTGAAGCTTTCTTT.

This clonotype was counted at least ten times. This chain joins TRBV2 and TRBJ2-5, with D unclear. The ends were cut back, 7 bases at V and 1 base at J, with 10 bases in the middle. This CDR3 is built from 13 residues. CDR1 SNHLY and CDR2 FYNNEI come from the germline V gene. The CDR3 is CASNLYSQETQYF. CDR3 sequence (DNA): TGTGCCAGCAACCTCTACAGCCAAGAGACCCAGTACTTC.

This clonotype has a count of ten or more. The genes are TRBV3-1 and TRBJ2-7, with 8 bases identical to TRBD2. CDR1 is LGHDT, CDR2 YNNKEL, per germline (reference sequence). V was clipped by 4 bases and J by 2 bases; unmatched bases: 7. CDR3 length equals 15 residues. The CDR3 reads CASSLSPGGPYEQYF. CDR3 DNA: TGTGCCAGCAGCCTCTCCCCGGGAGGGCCCTACGAGCAGTACTTC.

The rearrangement uses TRBV18 and TRBJ2-7, with a possible D match to TRBD1 (5 bases). The CDR3 is 14 amino acids. CDR1 is KGHSH, CDR2 LQKENI, per germline. V gave up 2 bases and J gave up 1 base, with 9 bases separating them. CDR3 sequence reads: CASSPRQGSYEQYF. Written as DNA, the CDR3 is TGTGCCAGCTCACCAAGGCAGGGTTCCTACGAGCAGTACTTC.

This clonotype was observed a few times. The chain uses TRBV11-2 and TRBJ2-1, with 8 bases matching TRBD2. The germline CDR1 and CDR2 sequences are SGHAT and FQNNGV. Trimming took 6 bases from V and 4 from J; bases not matched to a gene: 11. This CDR3 comprises 16 residues. CDR3 amino acids: CASSLSSGRAYNEQFF. CDR3 sequence (DNA): TGTGCCAGCAGTTTGTCGAGCGGGAGAGCATACAATGAGCAGTTCTTC.

The sample holds many counts of this clonotype. The chain recombines TRBV6-1 with TRBJ2-7; a weak D match, TRBD1 (5 bases). The CDR3 consists of 13 residues. Deletions cut 8 bases from V and 2 bases from J, with 13 bases between. Germline V gene sequence: CDR1 MNHNS, CDR2 SASEGT. CDR3 nucleotides: TGTGCCAGCCGACAGTCGCCCGCCTACGAGCAGTACTTC. Translating it yields CASRQSPAYEQYF.

This clonotype has more than one count but fewer than ten. The chain carries TRBV5-4 and TRBJ1-2; 7 bases line up with TRBD1. The CDR3 loop spans 14 amino acids. V shed 4 bases and J 8 bases; nucleotides not matched to a gene: 11. Germline-derived CDR1 and CDR2 are SGHNT and YYREEE (reference sequence). The DNA for the CDR3 is TGTGCCAGCAGCGACGGGACAGCAATACGCGGCTACACCTTC. Translation gives CASSDGTAIRGYTF.

This clonotype was detected a few times. The rearrangement joins TRBV6-2 or TRBV6-3 to TRBJ1-1, with D possibly TRBD1 on 5 matching bases. In germline, CDR1 is MNHEY, CDR2 SVGEGT. V was cut by 4 bases and J by 8 bases, with 11 bases left in between. There are 12 residues in the CDR3. CDR3 sequence reads: CASSSAGPEAFF. CDR3 nucleotides: TGTGCCAGCAGTTCTGCGGGACCCGAAGCTTTCTTT.

This clonotype was detected only a few times. The V gene is TRBV28, the J gene TRBJ2-1; 10 bases are shared with TRBD2. CDR1 is MDHEN, CDR2 SYDVKM, per germline. The V and J ends lost 10 bases and 7 bases, in that order; junction bases with no gene match: 7. The CDR3 is 13 residues long. CDR3 sequence (DNA): TGTGCCACCCCGGGACTAGCGAGGAATGAGCAGTTCTTC. It codes for CATPGLARNEQFF.